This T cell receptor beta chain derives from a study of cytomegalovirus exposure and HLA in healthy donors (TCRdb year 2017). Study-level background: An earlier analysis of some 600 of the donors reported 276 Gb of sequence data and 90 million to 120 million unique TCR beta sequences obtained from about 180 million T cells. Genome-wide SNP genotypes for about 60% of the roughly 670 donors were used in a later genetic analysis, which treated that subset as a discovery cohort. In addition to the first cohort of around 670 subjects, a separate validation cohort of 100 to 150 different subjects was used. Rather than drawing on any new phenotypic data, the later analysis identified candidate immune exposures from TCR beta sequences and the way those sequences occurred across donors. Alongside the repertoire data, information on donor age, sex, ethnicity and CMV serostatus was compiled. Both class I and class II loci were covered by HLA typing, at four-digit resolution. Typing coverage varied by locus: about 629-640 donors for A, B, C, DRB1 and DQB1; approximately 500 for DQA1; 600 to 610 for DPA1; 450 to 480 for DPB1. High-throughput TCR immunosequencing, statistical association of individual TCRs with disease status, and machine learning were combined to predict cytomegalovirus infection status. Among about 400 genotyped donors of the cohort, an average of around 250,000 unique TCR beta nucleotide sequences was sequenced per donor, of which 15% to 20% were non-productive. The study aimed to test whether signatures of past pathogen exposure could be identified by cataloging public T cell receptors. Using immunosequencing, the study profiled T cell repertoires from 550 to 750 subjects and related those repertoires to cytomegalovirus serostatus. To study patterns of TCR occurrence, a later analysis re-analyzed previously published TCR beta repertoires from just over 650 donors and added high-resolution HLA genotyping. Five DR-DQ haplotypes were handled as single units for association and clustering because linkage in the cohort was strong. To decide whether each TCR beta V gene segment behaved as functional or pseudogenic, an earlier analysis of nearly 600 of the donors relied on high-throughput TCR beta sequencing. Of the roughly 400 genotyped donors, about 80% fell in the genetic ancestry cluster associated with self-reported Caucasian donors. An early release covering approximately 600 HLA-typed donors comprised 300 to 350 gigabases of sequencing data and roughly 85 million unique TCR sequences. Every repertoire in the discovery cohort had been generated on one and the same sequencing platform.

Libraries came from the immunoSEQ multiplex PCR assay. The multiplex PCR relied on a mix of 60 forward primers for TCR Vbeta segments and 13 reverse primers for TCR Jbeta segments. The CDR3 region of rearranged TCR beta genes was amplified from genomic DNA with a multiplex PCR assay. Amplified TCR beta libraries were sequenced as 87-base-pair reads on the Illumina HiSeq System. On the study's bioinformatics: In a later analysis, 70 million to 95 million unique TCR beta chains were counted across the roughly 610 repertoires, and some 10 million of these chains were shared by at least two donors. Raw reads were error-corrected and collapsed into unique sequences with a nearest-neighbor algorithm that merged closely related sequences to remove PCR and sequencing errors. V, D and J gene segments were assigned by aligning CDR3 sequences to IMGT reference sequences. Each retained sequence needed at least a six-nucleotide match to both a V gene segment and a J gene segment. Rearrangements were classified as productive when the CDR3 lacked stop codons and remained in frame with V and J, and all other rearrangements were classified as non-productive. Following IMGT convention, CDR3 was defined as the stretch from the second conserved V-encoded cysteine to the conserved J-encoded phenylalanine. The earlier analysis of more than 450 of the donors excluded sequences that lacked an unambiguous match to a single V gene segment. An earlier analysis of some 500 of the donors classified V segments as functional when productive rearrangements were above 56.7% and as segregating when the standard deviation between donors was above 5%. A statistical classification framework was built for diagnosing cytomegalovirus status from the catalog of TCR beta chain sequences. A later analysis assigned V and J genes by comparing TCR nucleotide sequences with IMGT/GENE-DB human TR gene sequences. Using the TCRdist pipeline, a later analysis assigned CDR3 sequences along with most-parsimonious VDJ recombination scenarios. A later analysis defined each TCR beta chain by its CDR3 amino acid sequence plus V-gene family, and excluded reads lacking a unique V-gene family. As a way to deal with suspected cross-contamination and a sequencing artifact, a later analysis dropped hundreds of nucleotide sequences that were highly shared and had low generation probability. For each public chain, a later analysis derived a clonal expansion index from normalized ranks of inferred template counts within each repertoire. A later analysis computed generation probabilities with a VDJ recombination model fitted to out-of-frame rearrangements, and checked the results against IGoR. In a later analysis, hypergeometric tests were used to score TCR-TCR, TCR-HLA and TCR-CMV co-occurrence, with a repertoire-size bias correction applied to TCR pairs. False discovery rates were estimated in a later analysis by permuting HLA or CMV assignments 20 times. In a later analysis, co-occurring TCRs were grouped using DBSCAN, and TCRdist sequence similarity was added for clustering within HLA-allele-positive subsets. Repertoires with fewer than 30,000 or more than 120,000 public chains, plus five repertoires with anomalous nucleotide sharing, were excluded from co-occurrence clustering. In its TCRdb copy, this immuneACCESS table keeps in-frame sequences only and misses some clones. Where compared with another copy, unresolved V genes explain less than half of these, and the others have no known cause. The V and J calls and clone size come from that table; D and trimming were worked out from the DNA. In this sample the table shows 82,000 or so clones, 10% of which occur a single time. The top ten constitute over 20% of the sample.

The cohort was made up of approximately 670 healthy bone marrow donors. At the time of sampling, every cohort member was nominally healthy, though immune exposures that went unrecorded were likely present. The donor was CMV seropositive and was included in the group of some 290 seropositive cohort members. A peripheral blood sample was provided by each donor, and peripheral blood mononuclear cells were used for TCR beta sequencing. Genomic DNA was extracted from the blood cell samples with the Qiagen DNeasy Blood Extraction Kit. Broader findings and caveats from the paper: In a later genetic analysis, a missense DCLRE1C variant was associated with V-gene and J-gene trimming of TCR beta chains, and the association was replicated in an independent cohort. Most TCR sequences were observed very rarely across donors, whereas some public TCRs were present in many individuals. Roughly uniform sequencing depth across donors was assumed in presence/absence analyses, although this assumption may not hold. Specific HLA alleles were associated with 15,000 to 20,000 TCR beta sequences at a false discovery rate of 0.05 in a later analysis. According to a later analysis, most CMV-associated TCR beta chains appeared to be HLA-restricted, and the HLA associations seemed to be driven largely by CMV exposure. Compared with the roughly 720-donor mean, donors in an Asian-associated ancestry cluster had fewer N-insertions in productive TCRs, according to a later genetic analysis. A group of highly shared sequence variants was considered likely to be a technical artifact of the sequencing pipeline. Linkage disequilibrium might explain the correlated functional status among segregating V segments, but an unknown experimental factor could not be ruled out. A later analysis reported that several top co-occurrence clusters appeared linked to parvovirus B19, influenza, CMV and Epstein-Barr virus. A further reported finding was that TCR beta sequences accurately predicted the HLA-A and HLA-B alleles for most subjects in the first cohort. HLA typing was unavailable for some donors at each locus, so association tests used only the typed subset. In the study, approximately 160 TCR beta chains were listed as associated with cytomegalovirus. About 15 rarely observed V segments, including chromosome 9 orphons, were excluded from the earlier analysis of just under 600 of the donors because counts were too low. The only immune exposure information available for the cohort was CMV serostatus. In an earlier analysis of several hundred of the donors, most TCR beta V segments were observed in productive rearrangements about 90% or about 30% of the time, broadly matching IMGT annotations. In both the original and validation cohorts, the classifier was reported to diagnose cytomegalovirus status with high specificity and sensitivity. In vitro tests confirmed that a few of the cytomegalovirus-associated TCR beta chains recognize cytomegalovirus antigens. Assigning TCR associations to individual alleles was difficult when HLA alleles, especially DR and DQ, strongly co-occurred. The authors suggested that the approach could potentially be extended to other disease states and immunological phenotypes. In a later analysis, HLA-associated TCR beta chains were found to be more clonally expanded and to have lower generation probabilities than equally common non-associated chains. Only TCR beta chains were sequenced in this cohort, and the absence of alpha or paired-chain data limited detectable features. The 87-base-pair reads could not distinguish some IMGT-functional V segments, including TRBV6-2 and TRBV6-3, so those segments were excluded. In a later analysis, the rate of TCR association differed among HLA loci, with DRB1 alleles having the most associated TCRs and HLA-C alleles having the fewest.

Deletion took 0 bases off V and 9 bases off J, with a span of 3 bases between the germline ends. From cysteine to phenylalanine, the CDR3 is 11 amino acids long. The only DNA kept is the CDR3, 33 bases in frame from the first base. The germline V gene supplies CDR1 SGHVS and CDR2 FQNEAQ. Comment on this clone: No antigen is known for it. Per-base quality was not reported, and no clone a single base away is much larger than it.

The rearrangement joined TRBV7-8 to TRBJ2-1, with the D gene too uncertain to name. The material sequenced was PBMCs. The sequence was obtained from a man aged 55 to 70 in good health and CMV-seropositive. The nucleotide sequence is TGTGCCAGCAGCTTAGCCTTTGAGCAGTTCTTC. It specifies CASSLAFEQFF.